This T cell receptor beta chain was recovered during a study of blood T cell repertoires in COVID-19. Sequenced by immunoSEQ multiplex PCR; TCRdb stores in-frame clones only, minus some. The table shows 200,000 to 300,000 clones, with more than 85% occurring only once. The study counted Cohort 3 donors as recovered given two negative PCRs, clearance, or symptom resolution. This clone appeared a few times. Sequencing input: PBMCs or T cells enriched from blood (not recorded which). The TCR originated in a man aged 35 to 55 who had recovered from COVID-19.

CDR3 amino acids: CASSLVSGNEQYF. The CDR3 nucleotides are TGCGCCAGCAGCTTGGTGTCGGGGAACGAGCAGTACTTC. The chain is built from TRBV5-1 and TRBJ2-7, with D possibly being TRBD2 (5 bases). Germline V CDR1 and CDR2: SGHRS, YFSETQ. The CDR3 runs to 13 residues. The V gene lost 0 bases and the J gene lost 5 bases, with 9 bases spanning the gap.